Below, 14 T cell receptor beta chains from the same sample are listed, as sequenced in a study of cytomegalovirus exposure and HLA in healthy donors. The PCR contained 60 Vbeta and 13 Jbeta primers. Sequencing used immunoSEQ multiplex PCR; TCRdb keeps in-frame clones, though not all of them. The data show about 140,000 clones, approximately 80% seen once. The specimen sequenced was PBMCs. The receptors shown here come from a male donor in good health and CMV-seronegative.

The CDR3: CASTTNRVGFSYEQYF. In DNA, the CDR3 is TGTGCCAGCACCACAAACCGTGTTGGTTTCTCCTACGAGCAGTACTTC. This chain joins TRBV7-8 and TRBJ2-7; no reliable D call. V was pared by 7 bases and J by 0 bases, with 19 bases between. Germline-derived CDR1 and CDR2 are SGHVS and FQNEAQ. The CDR3 sequence is 16 residues long. The full variable domain, its missing parts supplied by reference TRBV7-8 and TRBJ2-7, is GAGVSQSPRYKVAKRGQDVALRCDPISGHVSLFWYQQALGQGPEFLTYFQNEAQLDKSGLPSDRFFAERPEGSVSTLKIQRTQQEDSAVYLCASTTNRVGFSYEQYFGPGTRLTVT.

This sequence joins TRBV28 and TRBJ2-5, with 11 nucleotides matching TRBD1. This CDR3 has 15 amino acids. Per germline, CDR1 MDHEN and CDR2 SYDVKM. Losses at the gene ends were 5 bases for V and 6 bases for J; bases not matched to a gene: 8. CDR3 in DNA: TGTGCCAGCAGTAATCCCGGGACAGGGGGGCAGACCCAGTACTTC. It yields the protein CASSNPGTGGQTQYF.

The rearrangement joins TRBV4-3 to TRBJ1-4; a possible D gene is TRBD1 (5 bases). The V end lost 5 bases, the J end lost 8 bases, and 15 bases lay between the germline ends. This CDR3 is 14 amino acids long. Germline V CDR1 and CDR2: LGHNA, YSLEER. CDR3 bases: TGCGCCAGCAGCTCAGAACAGGAGCCCGAAAAACTGTTTTTT. The encoded protein is CASSSEQEPEKLFF.

This chain joins TRBV7-9 and TRBJ2-1; D perhaps matches TRBD2 (5 bases). The CDR3 is made up of 16 amino acids. Germline CDR1 is SEHNR and CDR2 is FQNEAQ (reference sequence). With 5 bases removed from V and 1 base from J, the gap between germline ends came to 15 bases. The CDR3: CASSLRSGVSYNEQFF. The CDR3 DNA reads as TGTGCCAGCAGCCTAAGATCCGGGGTTTCCTACAATGAGCAGTTCTTC.

CDR3 protein: CASSWTGGSDYGYTF. The CDR3 nucleotides are TGTGCCAGCAGCTGGACAGGGGGCAGCGACTATGGCTACACCTTC. The chain recombines TRBV7-2 with TRBJ1-2; 11 positions match TRBD1. The J segment lost 3 bases and the V segment lost 4 bases, leaving 4 bases of the junction unmatched. The CDR3 has 15 residues. Per germline, CDR1 SGHTA and CDR2 FQGNSA. The full variable domain, with the rest looked up from reference TRBV7-2 and TRBJ1-2, is GAGVSQSPSNKVTEKGKDVELRCDPISGHTALYWYRQSLGQGLEFLIYFQGNSAPDKSGLPSDRFSAERTGGSVSTLTIQRTQQEDSAVYLCASSWTGGSDYGYTFGSGTRLTVV.

V and J are TRBV27 and TRBJ1-6; TRBD1 matches at 7 bases. There are 14 residues in the CDR3. J lost 3 bases, V lost 4 bases, and 0 bases had no gene match. The germline CDR1 and CDR2 sequences are MNHEY and SMNVEV (reference sequence). The CDR3 reads CASSSGGYNSPLHF. The DNA for the CDR3 is TGTGCCAGCAGTTCAGGGGGCTATAATTCACCCCTCCACTTT.

The chain recombines TRBV9 with TRBJ1-5, with D possibly being TRBD1 (6 bases). The length of the CDR3 is 14 residues. The germline V gene encodes CDR1 SGDLS and CDR2 YYNGEE. The V gene lost 3 bases and the J gene lost 6 bases, with 13 bases spanning the gap. CDR3 bases: TGTGCCAGCAGCGCCAACAGGGTGGGTCAGCCCCAGCATTTT. Translation gives CASSANRVGQPQHF.

This sequence joins TRBV6-5 and TRBJ1-1; 10 nucleotides align to TRBD1. Germline CDR1 is MNHEY and CDR2 is SVGAGI. V lost 2 bases and J lost 4; bases outside the gene matches: 4. This CDR3 is built from 15 residues. The CDR3, as DNA: TGTGCCAGCAGTTACCAGGGACAGGGGAGCACTGAAGCTTTCTTT. Translating it yields CASSYQGQGSTEAFF.

This clone turned up a few times. This rearrangement joins TRBV7-2 to TRBJ2-7; tentative D call: TRBD2 (5 bases). The V gene lost 3 bases and the J gene lost 2 bases, with 8 bases spanning the gap. There are 13 residues in the CDR3. The germline gives CDR1 SGHTA, CDR2 FQGNSA. The CDR3 DNA follows: TGTGCCAGCAGCTTCCCCGGGACCTACGAGCAGTACTTC. Amino acid sequence: CASSFPGTYEQYF.

This chain links TRBV30 with TRBJ1-1; D remains ambiguous. V was clipped by 0 bases and J by 2 bases, with 7 bases between them. CDR3 length equals 13 residues. In germline, CDR1 is GTSNPN, CDR2 SVGIG (reference sequence). The chain's CDR3 is CAWSVEYNTEAFF. CDR3 sequence (DNA): TGTGCCTGGAGTGTAGAGTATAACACTGAAGCTTTCTTT.

V gene TRBV7-6 combines with J gene TRBJ2-4; no definite D call. The CDR3 loop spans 15 amino acids. Germline loops: CDR1 SGHVS, CDR2 FNYEAQ. The V and J ends lost 4 bases and 1 base respectively, with 11 bases between them. The CDR3: CASSSRYGAKNIQYF. In DNA form, the CDR3 reads TGTGCCAGCAGCTCAAGATACGGGGCCAAAAACATTCAGTACTTC.

V usage is TRBV9 and J usage is TRBJ1-1; D ambiguous. Trimming stripped 0 bases from V and 4 bases from J, with 13 bases between. Germline V gene lookup returns CDR1 SGDLS and CDR2 YYNGEE. The length of the CDR3 is 15 residues. CDR3 nucleotides: TGTGCCAGCAGCGTAGAGGCAGGCCTGGGCACTGAAGCTTTCTTT. As protein: CASSVEAGLGTEAFF.

The chain couples TRBV11-2 to TRBJ2-7; TRBD1 might be the D (6 bases). Trimming removed 3 bases at V and 0 bases at J, with 12 bases between. The CDR3 loop spans 15 amino acids. Germline CDR1 reads SGHAT; CDR2 reads FQNNGV. CDR3: CASSFRGTYSYEQYF. CDR3 nucleotides: TGTGCCAGCAGCTTCAGGGGCACTTACTCCTACGAGCAGTACTTC.

The V gene is TRBV10-3, the J gene TRBJ2-7; D might be TRBD1 (5 bases). CDR3 length equals 14 residues. V lost 0 bases and J lost 5, with 11 bases in between. Germline V lookup: CDR1 ENHRY, CDR2 SYGVKD. CDR3 loop: CAISESTEGDEQYF. The CDR3 nucleotides are TGTGCCATCAGTGAGTCGACAGAAGGCGACGAGCAGTACTTC.